This TCR beta chain was obtained from a study of chemoradiotherapy in HPV16-positive cancers (dated by TCRdb to 2021 to 2024). The study in broad terms: Using functional T-cell assays on cells from two HPV16-positive patients, the researchers defined candidate HPV-specific T-cell clones and common TCR motifs. Whether T-cell immunity against the HPV oncoproteins E6 and E7 changes during chemoradiotherapy and whether survival is affected by this immunity were examined in the study. The candidate HPV-specific TCRs and motifs were then tracked in TCR repertoires from roughly 86 patients with HPV-related cancers.

Findings and caveats that apply to the study as a whole: Expansion of candidate HPV-specific clones and E7-related TCR motifs was observed in the tumor microenvironment during treatment, whereas no such expansion was observed for non-HPV-specific T cells. Improved recurrence-free survival in HPV16-positive patients was associated with expansion of HPV-responsive T cells during chemoradiotherapy. The functional definition of HPV-specific T cells came from only a couple of HPV16-positive patients, and the survival association was reported for HPV16-positive patients.

Repertoires were sampled repeatedly over the course of chemoradiotherapy, so clonal expansion could be followed in the tumor microenvironment. The CDR3 sequence holds 16 residues, the cysteine and phenylalanine included. Just CDR3 DNA is preserved here, 48 bases in frame from base 1. V sheds 5 bases and J sheds 5 bases, leaving 21 bases between their ends. The germline V gene provides CDR1 ENHRY and CDR2 SYGVKD. This clone was seen a few times. Its cognate antigen has yet to be identified. Per-nucleotide qualities are absent, and no much larger clonotype sits a single base away. Library generation was performed with the immunoSEQ multiplex PCR assay. Drawn from immuneACCESS, this table holds only the in-frame rearrangements with V and J called that TCRdb kept. Clones are partly lost; checked studies trace under half to an unresolved V gene and leave the rest unexplained. The sample yields roughly 5,000 clones; 87% were counted once. Under 8.5% of the sample lies in the top ten.

The specimen comprised tumor tissue, sampled from a patient who underwent chemoradiotherapy. The receptor comes from a human donor with HPV-associated anogenital cancer. The rearranged chain carries TRBV10-3 and TRBJ1-1, with a weak D call of TRBD1 (6 bases match). The CDR3 reads as follows: CAISPDRRGVRTEAFF. The bases read TGTGCCATCAGTCCGGACCGCAGGGGAGTGAGGACTGAAGCTTTCTTT.